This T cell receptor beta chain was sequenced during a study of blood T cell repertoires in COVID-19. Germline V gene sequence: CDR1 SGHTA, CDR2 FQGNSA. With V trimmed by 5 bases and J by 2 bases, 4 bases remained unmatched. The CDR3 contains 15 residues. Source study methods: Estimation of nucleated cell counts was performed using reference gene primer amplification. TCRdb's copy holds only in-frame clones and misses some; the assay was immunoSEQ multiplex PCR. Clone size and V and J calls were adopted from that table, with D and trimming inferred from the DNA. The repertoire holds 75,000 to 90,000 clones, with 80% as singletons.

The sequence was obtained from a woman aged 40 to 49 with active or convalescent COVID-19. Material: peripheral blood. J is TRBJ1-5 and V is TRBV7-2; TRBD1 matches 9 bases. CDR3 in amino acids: CASSPDRGGNQPQHF. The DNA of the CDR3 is TGTGCCAGCAGCCCCGACAGGGGGGGCAATCAGCCCCAGCATTTT.